The clone carrying this T cell receptor (beta chain) was seen a few times. The sample originates from a study of OX40 agonist ivuxolimab in advanced cancers. Data came from immunoSEQ multiplex PCR; TCRdb stores just in-frame clones and leaves some out. The sample has about 110,000 clones; less than 95% are singletons. CDR1 and CDR2 from the germline V gene are LNHDA and SQIVND (reference sequence). The CDR3 runs 16 residues. Trimming took 2 bases from V and 1 from J, leaving 12 bases between them. Specimen: CD4+ or CD8+ T cells sorted from blood, collected in a trial of the OX40 agonist ivuxolimab. This chain joins TRBV19 and TRBJ1-3, with TRBD1 as a possible D gene (5 bases). This clonotype was obtained from an adult with an advanced solid tumor such as melanoma, head and neck, liver or kidney cancer. Here the CDR3 reads CASSIPGAISGNTIYF. The CDR3 DNA reads TGTGCCAGTAGTATACCCGGGGCTATTTCTGGAAACACCATATATTTT.